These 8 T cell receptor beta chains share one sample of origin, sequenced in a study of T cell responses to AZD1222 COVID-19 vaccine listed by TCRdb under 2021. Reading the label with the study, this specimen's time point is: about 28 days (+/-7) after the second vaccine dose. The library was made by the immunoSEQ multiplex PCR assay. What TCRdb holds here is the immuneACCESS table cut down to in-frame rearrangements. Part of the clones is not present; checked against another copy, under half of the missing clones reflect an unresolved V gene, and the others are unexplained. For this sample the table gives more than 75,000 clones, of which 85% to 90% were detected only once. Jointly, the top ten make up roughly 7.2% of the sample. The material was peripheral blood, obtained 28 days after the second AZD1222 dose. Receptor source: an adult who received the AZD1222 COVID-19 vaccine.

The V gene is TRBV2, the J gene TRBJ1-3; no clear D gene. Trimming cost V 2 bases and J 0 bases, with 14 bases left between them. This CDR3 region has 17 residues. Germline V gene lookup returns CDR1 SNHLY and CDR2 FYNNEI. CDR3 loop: CASSEKFLRISGNTIYF. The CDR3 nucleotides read TGTGCCAGCAGTGAAAAGTTTCTCCGGATCTCTGGAAACACCATATATTTT.

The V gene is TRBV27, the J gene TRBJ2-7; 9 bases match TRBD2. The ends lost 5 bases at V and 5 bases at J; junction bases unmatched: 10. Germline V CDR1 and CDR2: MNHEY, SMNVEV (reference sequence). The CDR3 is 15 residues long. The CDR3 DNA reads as TGTGCCAGCAGTCCCGGGACTAGCCTTTTCCACGAGCAGTACTTC. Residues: CASSPGTSLFHEQYF.

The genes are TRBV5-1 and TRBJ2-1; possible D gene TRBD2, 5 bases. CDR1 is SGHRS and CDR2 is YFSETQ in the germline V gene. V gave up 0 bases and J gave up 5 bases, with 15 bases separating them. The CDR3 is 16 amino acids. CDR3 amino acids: CASSLAEGLRNNEQFF. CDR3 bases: TGCGCCAGCAGCTTGGCCGAGGGCTTGAGAAACAATGAGCAGTTCTTC.

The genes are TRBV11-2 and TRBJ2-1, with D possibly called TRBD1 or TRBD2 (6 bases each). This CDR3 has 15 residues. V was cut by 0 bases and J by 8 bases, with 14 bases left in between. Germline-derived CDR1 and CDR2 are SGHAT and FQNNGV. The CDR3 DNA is TGTGCCAGCAGCTTAGACGATTTCGGGGGCTATGAGCAGTTCTTC. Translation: CASSLDDFGGYEQFF. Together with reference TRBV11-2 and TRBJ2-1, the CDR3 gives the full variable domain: EAGVAQSPRYKIIEKRQSVAFWCNPISGHATLYWYQQILGQGPKLLIQFQNNGVVDDSQLPKDRFSAERLKGVDSTLKIQPAKLEDSAVYLCASSLDDFGGYEQFFGPGTRLTVL.

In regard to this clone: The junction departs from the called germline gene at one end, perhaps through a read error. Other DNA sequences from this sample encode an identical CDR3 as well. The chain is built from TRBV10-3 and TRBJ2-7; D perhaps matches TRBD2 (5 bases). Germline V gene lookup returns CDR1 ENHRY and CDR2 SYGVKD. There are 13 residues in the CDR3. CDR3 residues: CAISESGTYEQYF. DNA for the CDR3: TGCGCCATCAGTGAGTCGGGGACCTACGAGCAGTACTTC.

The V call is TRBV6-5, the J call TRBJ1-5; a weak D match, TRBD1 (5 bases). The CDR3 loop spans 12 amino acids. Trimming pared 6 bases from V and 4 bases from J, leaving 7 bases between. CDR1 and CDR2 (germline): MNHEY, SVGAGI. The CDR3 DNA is TGTGCCAGCAGGCCAGGGAATCAGCCCCAGCATTTT. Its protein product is CASRPGNQPQHF.

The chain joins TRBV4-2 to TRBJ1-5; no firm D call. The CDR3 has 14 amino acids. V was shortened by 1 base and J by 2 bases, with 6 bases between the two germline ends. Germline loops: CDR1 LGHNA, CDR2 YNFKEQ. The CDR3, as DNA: TGTGCCAGCAGCCAAGCCGACGGCAATCAGCCCCAGCATTTT. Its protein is CASSQADGNQPQHF.

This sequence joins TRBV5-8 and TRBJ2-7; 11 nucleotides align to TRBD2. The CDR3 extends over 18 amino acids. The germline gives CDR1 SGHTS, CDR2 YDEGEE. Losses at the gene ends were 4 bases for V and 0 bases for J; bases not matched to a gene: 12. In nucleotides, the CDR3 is TGTGCCAGCAGCCCATTCCCACTAGCGGGAGTGAGCTCCTACGAGCAGTACTTC. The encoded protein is CASSPFPLAGVSSYEQYF.